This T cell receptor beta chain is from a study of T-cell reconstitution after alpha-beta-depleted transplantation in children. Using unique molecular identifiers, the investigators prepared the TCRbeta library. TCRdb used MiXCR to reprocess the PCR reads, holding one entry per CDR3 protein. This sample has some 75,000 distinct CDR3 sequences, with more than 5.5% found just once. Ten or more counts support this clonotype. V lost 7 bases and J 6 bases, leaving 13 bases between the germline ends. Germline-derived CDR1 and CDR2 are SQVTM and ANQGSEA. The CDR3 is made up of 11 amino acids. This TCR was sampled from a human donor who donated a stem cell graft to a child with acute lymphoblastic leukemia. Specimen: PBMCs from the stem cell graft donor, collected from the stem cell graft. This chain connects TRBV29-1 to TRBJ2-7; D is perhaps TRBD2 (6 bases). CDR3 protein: CSAVRGTEQYF. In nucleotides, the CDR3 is TGCAGCGCCGTGCGGGGTACCGAGCAGTACTTC.